The text below deals with one T cell receptor (beta chain). Assay: immunoSEQ multiplex PCR; the TCRdb copy retains only in-frame clones and omits some. Counted here are about 55,000 clones, 90% occurring once; the ten biggest clones make up approximately 6.2%. The data stem from a study of blood T cell repertoires in COVID-19. The CDR3 is made up of 15 amino acids. Germline V CDR1 and CDR2: KGHSH, LQKENI. The trim removed 4 bases at V and 1 base at J, leaving 4 bases unmatched. The source of this sequence is a middle-aged man with acute or convalescent COVID-19. J is TRBJ2-7 and V is TRBV18; 10 bases are a match to TRBD1. Material for sequencing was peripheral blood. For the CDR3, the DNA is TGTGCCAGCTCACAGCCGGGACAGGGGTCCTACGAGCAGTACTTC. Amino acid sequence: CASSQPGQGSYEQYF.